This is a list of T cell receptor beta chains from one sample in a study of T cell changes during pregnancy in multiple sclerosis. Measured with immunoSEQ multiplex PCR; TCRdb has only the in-frame clones, and not every one. The sample gives tens of thousands of clones, 85% to 90% of which show up once; approximately 5% is in the top ten. The source was CD8+ T cells from peripheral blood mononuclear cells, collected in the second trimester of pregnancy. Source of these receptors: a female donor in good health, enrolled as a control in a pregnancy study. Each CDR3 is given with its conserved first and last residue. D genes are given only for firm matches. Some rows have no size entry. The others give once, few or many, or a class for an expanded clone.

clone size: .; J gene: TRBJ1-4; D gene: TRBD1; V gene: TRBV27; CDR3 DNA: TGTGCCAGCAGCCCCGGGACAGGGTGGGAAAAACTGTTTTTT; CDR3 protein: CASSPGTGWEKLFF
clone size: .; J gene: TRBJ1-2; D gene: TRBD1; V gene: TRBV7-9; CDR3 DNA: TGTGCCAGCAGCTTAGAAACTGGACAGGGAGCGGATGGCTACACCTTC; CDR3 protein: CASSLETGQGADGYTF
clone size: .; J gene: TRBJ1-1; D gene: .; V gene: TRBV19; CDR3 DNA: TGTGCCAGTAGTATTTATACAGGGACTGAAGCTTTCTTT; CDR3 protein: CASSIYTGTEAFF
clone size: few; J gene: TRBJ2-5; D gene: .; V gene: TRBV6-5; CDR3 DNA: TGTGCCAGCAGTTTAGAGGGGACCCAGTACTTC; CDR3 protein: CASSLEGTQYF
clone size: .; J gene: TRBJ2-5; D gene: .; V gene: TRBV9; CDR3 DNA: TGTGCCAGCAGCGTGTCCTCAGGGGGGGAGACCCAGTACTTC; CDR3 protein: CASSVSSGGETQYF
clone size: .; J gene: TRBJ2-7; D gene: TRBD1; V gene: TRBV29-1; CDR3 DNA: TGCAGCGTGAGGGACAGCCTAACCTACGAGCAGTACTTC; CDR3 protein: CSVRDSLTYEQYF
clone size: once; J gene: TRBJ2-3; D gene: TRBD1; V gene: TRBV27; CDR3 DNA: TGTGCCAGCAGTTTATCGACAGGGAGCGCAGATACGCAGTATTTT; CDR3 protein: CASSLSTGSADTQYF
clone size: .; J gene: TRBJ2-1; D gene: TRBD1; V gene: TRBV6-4; CDR3 DNA: TGTGCCAGCAGTCCGACAGGGGATGTGAATGAGCAGTTCTTC; CDR3 protein: CASSPTGDVNEQFF
clone size: .; J gene: TRBJ2-7; D gene: .; V gene: TRBV6-5; CDR3 DNA: TGTGCCAGCAGTTACGGGGACAATCGGTACGAGCAGTACTTC; CDR3 protein: CASSYGDNRYEQYF
clone size: .; J gene: TRBJ1-1; D gene: .; V gene: TRBV6-6; CDR3 DNA: TGTGCCAGCAGTGAGGGTCAGAACACTGAAGCTTTCTTT; CDR3 protein: CASSEGQNTEAFF
clone size: .; J gene: TRBJ2-7; D gene: .; V gene: TRBV29-1; CDR3 DNA: TGCAGCGTTGAAGAGAGCTACGAGCAGTACTTC; CDR3 protein: CSVEESYEQYF
clone size: .; J gene: TRBJ2-2; D gene: TRBD1; V gene: TRBV6-8; CDR3 DNA: TGTGCCACCTCCACCCCAGGGGGTTCCACCGGGGAGCTGTTTTTT; CDR3 protein: CATSTPGGSTGELFF
clone size: .; J gene: TRBJ2-1; D gene: TRBD2; V gene: TRBV9; CDR3 DNA: TGTGCCAGCAGCGTTCCAGCCCTAGCGGGAGACAACGGTGAGCAGTTCTTC; CDR3 protein: CASSVPALAGDNGEQFF
clone size: .; J gene: TRBJ2-1; D gene: .; V gene: TRBV27; CDR3 DNA: TGTGCCAGCAGTTTCAGGGACTCATCATACAATGAGCAGTTCTTC; CDR3 protein: CASSFRDSSYNEQFF
clone size: .; J gene: TRBJ2-3; D gene: TRBD2; V gene: TRBV2; CDR3 DNA: TGTGCCAGCAGCGACCCGGGACTAGCGGTCACTAGACCGAGCACAGATACGCAGTATTTT; CDR3 protein: CASSDPGLAVTRPSTDTQYF
clone size: .; J gene: TRBJ2-3; D gene: .; V gene: TRBV9; CDR3 DNA: TGTGCCAGCAGCGTAGAAGCTAGAGCAACAGATACGCAGTATTTT; CDR3 protein: CASSVEARATDTQYF
clone size: .; J gene: TRBJ2-3; D gene: .; V gene: TRBV28; CDR3 DNA: TGTGCCAGCAGTTTAAGGGATGGGACTCCTCTTAGCACAGATACGCAGTATTTT; CDR3 protein: CASSLRDGTPLSTDTQYF
clone size: .; J gene: TRBJ1-1; D gene: .; V gene: TRBV29-1; CDR3 DNA: TGCAGCGTTGAGGTGCGGGGCCTCAACACTGAAGCTTTCTTT; CDR3 protein: CSVEVRGLNTEAFF
clone size: .; J gene: TRBJ2-5; D gene: TRBD2; V gene: TRBV6-5; CDR3 DNA: TGTGCCAGCAGTTACGCGGGAGGAGAGACCCAGTACTTC; CDR3 protein: CASSYAGGETQYF
clone size: once; J gene: TRBJ1-4; D gene: .; V gene: TRBV2; CDR3 DNA: TGTGCCAGCAGGTACATGACAGCTGTTAATGAAAAACTGTTTTTT; CDR3 protein: CASRYMTAVNEKLFF
clone size: .; J gene: TRBJ1-1; D gene: TRBD1; V gene: TRBV4-1; CDR3 DNA: TGCGCCAGCAGCCGCCAATCAGGACAGGGGAACACTGAAGCTTTCTTT; CDR3 protein: CASSRQSGQGNTEAFF
clone size: few; J gene: TRBJ1-5; D gene: TRBD1; V gene: TRBV15; CDR3 DNA: TGTGCCACCAGCCCCCGGGACAGGGGCAGCAATCAGCCCCAGCATTTT; CDR3 protein: CATSPRDRGSNQPQHF
clone size: .; J gene: TRBJ2-3; D gene: TRBD2; V gene: TRBV19; CDR3 DNA: TGTGCCAGTAGTCGTGAGCGGGGAGGGGCAGATACGCAGTATTTT; CDR3 protein: CASSRERGGADTQYF
clone size: .; J gene: TRBJ2-6; D gene: .; V gene: TRBV27; CDR3 DNA: TGTGCCAGCTCTGCGGCTGGGGCCAACGTCCTGACTTTC; CDR3 protein: CASSAAGANVLTF
clone size: .; J gene: TRBJ1-2; D gene: .; V gene: TRBV5-4; CDR3 DNA: TGTGCCAGCAGCTTTTGGCACAGCTATAACTATGGCTACACCTTC; CDR3 protein: CASSFWHSYNYGYTF
clone size: .; J gene: TRBJ1-4; D gene: TRBD1; V gene: TRBV27; CDR3 DNA: TGTGCCAGCAGTTTGCTTGGACAGGAACTGTTTTTT; CDR3 protein: CASSLLGQELFF
clone size: .; J gene: TRBJ1-5; D gene: .; V gene: TRBV27; CDR3 DNA: TGTGCCAGCAGTTCAGGGTATGGTCAGCCCCAGCATTTT; CDR3 protein: CASSSGYGQPQHF
clone size: .; J gene: TRBJ1-4; D gene: .; V gene: TRBV10-3; CDR3 DNA: TGTGCCATCAGTGAGGGCGGGGAGCGGGAAAAACTGTTTTTT; CDR3 protein: CAISEGGEREKLFF
clone size: .; J gene: TRBJ2-1; D gene: TRBD1; V gene: TRBV9; CDR3 DNA: TGTGCCAGCAGCGTAGCCCGGACAGGATCAACGCAGTTCTTC; CDR3 protein: CASSVARTGSTQFF
clone size: .; J gene: TRBJ2-2; D gene: TRBD2; V gene: TRBV27; CDR3 DNA: TGTGCCAGCAGATGGACTAGCGGGAGGGCCGGGCGTGGCACCGGGGAGCTGTTTTTT; CDR3 protein: CASRWTSGRAGRGTGELFF